This TCR beta chain was identified in a study of cytomegalovirus exposure and HLA in healthy donors (dated by TCRdb to the late 2010s). Some background on the complete study: An earlier analysis of about 560 of the donors reported 250 to 350 Gb of sequence data and 90 million to 120 million unique TCR beta sequences obtained from approximately 180 million T cells. About 280 gigabases of sequencing data and 78 million or so unique TCR sequences were included in an early release covering roughly 700 HLA-typed donors. Of the approximately 370 genotyped donors, 75% to 85% were placed in the genetic ancestry cluster associated with self-reported Caucasian donors. The study aimed to test whether signatures of past pathogen exposure could be identified by cataloging public T cell receptors. The T cell repertoires of about 700 subjects were profiled by immunosequencing and related to cytomegalovirus serostatus. A separate validation cohort of about 110 different subjects was used in addition to the roughly 670-subject first cohort. High-throughput TCR immunosequencing, statistical association of individual TCRs with disease status, and machine learning were combined to predict cytomegalovirus infection status. To study patterns of TCR occurrence, a later analysis re-analyzed previously published TCR beta repertoires from 600 to 750 donors and added high-resolution HLA genotyping. The later analysis used no new phenotypic data to find candidate immune exposures, relying instead on TCR beta sequences and their occurrence across donors. In an earlier analysis of 500 to 650 of the donors, high-throughput TCR beta sequencing was used to judge whether each TCR beta V gene segment behaved as functional or pseudogenic. Donor age, sex, ethnicity and CMV serostatus were compiled together with the repertoire data. A later genetic analysis used genome-wide SNP genotypes for about three fifths of the 666 donors, treating that subset as a discovery cohort. Every discovery cohort repertoire had been produced on one sequencing platform. Class I and class II HLA loci were covered by the typing at four-digit resolution. Typing coverage varied by locus: about 620-640 donors for A, B, C, DRB1 and DQB1; around 560 for DQA1; approximately 610 for DPA1; about 450 for DPB1. Roughly 5 DR-DQ haplotypes were handled as single units for association and clustering because linkage in the cohort was strong. Among about 400 genotyped donors of the cohort, an average of about 220,000 unique TCR beta nucleotide sequences was sequenced per donor, of which 15% to 20% were non-productive. What the study reported, not specific to this receptor: Linkage disequilibrium might explain the correlated functional status among segregating V segments, but an unknown experimental factor could not be ruled out. The classifier was reported to diagnose cytomegalovirus status with high specificity and sensitivity in both the original and validation cohorts. In the study, some 160 TCR beta chains were listed as associated with cytomegalovirus. In a later analysis, HLA-associated TCR beta chains showed more clonal expansion and lower generation probabilities than non-associated chains that were equally common. The authors suggested that the approach could potentially be generalized to other disease states and immunological phenotypes. The cohort was sequenced for TCR beta chains only, and without alpha or paired-chain data the features that could be detected were limited. Some IMGT-functional V segments, including TRBV6-2 and TRBV6-3, could not be distinguished by the 87-base-pair reads and were therefore excluded. A later analysis found that most CMV-associated TCR beta chains appeared HLA-restricted, with HLA associations seemingly driven largely by CMV exposure. In an earlier analysis of more than 450 of the donors, most TCR beta V segments were observed in productive rearrangements about 90% or about 30% of the time, broadly matching IMGT annotations. In a later genetic analysis, fewer N-insertions in productive TCRs were reported among donors in an Asian-associated ancestry cluster than the roughly 700-donor mean. When HLA alleles, especially DR and DQ, strongly co-occurred, TCR associations were difficult to assign to individual alleles. According to a later analysis, TCR association rates differed among HLA loci, with DRB1 alleles showing the most associated TCRs and HLA-C alleles showing the fewest. A few of the identified cytomegalovirus-associated TCR beta chains were confirmed in vitro to be specific for cytomegalovirus antigens. CMV serostatus was the only immune exposure information available for the cohort. At a false discovery rate of 0.05, a later analysis linked fewer than 20,000 TCR beta sequences to specific HLA alleles. A group of highly shared sequence variants was considered likely to be a technical artifact of the sequencing pipeline. The earlier analysis of approximately 560 of the donors excluded some 16 rarely observed V segments, including chromosome 9 orphons, because counts were too low. Several of the top co-occurrence clusters appeared to be linked to parvovirus B19, influenza, CMV and Epstein-Barr virus, according to a later analysis. Roughly uniform sequencing depth across donors was assumed in presence/absence analyses, although this assumption may not hold. In a later genetic analysis, a missense DCLRE1C variant was associated with V-gene and J-gene trimming of TCR beta chains, and the association was replicated in an independent cohort. Most TCR sequences were seen in very few donors, while some public TCRs were found in many individuals. A further reported finding was that TCR beta sequences accurately predicted the HLA-A and HLA-B alleles for most subjects in the first cohort. Because HLA typing was unavailable for some donors at each locus, only the typed subset was used in association tests.

The germline V end is reduced by 5 bases and the J end by 2 bases; junction bases left unmatched: 5. CDR1 SGHNT and CDR2 YENEEA were looked up in the germline V gene. The cysteine opens and the phenylalanine closes a CDR3 of 14 amino acids. Solely the CDR3 DNA is kept, with 42 bases framed from the first base. The cohort consisted of 600 to 750 healthy bone marrow donors. All cohort members were sampled while nominally healthy, although unrecorded immune exposures were likely present. The donor was CMV seronegative and belonged to the group of over 300 seronegative cohort members. A peripheral blood sample was provided by each donor, and peripheral blood mononuclear cells were used for TCR beta sequencing. Genomic DNA was extracted from the blood cell samples with the Qiagen DNeasy Blood Extraction Kit. Library creation used the immunoSEQ multiplex PCR assay. The multiplex PCR relied on a mix of 60 forward primers for TCR Vbeta segments and 13 reverse primers for TCR Jbeta segments. Amplification of the CDR3 region of rearranged TCR beta genes was performed with a multiplex PCR assay on genomic DNA. On the Illumina HiSeq System, the amplified TCR beta libraries were sequenced as 87-base-pair reads. The paper's processing steps were these. A later analysis tallied about 77 million unique TCR beta chains across the approximately 670 repertoires, and 10 million to 11 million of those chains were shared by two or more donors. Raw reads were error-corrected and collapsed into unique sequences with a nearest-neighbor algorithm that merged closely related sequences to remove PCR and sequencing errors. V, D and J gene segments were assigned by aligning CDR3 sequences to IMGT reference sequences. For a sequence to be retained, a match of at least six nucleotides was required to both a V gene segment and a J gene segment. A rearrangement was called productive if the CDR3 had no stop codons and remained in frame with V and J, and every other rearrangement was called non-productive. Following IMGT convention, CDR3 was defined as the stretch from the second conserved V-encoded cysteine up to the conserved J-encoded phenylalanine. The earlier analysis of about 610 of the donors excluded any sequence lacking an unambiguous match to a single V gene segment. In an earlier analysis of approximately 590 of the donors, a V segment was called functional when productive rearrangements were above 56.7%, and segregating when the standard deviation between donors exceeded 5%. To diagnose cytomegalovirus status from the catalog of TCR beta chain sequences, a statistical classification framework was built. In a later analysis, TCR nucleotide sequences were compared against IMGT/GENE-DB human TR gene sequences so that V and J genes could be assigned. Using the TCRdist pipeline, a later analysis assigned CDR3 sequences along with most-parsimonious VDJ recombination scenarios. A later analysis defined each TCR beta chain by its CDR3 amino acid sequence plus V-gene family, and excluded reads lacking a unique V-gene family. To address suspected cross-contamination and a sequencing artifact, a later analysis removed 592 highly shared, low-generation-probability nucleotide sequences. A later analysis calculated a clonal expansion index for each public chain from normalized within-repertoire ranks of inferred template counts. In a later analysis, generation probabilities were computed using a VDJ recombination model fitted to out-of-frame rearrangements, and the results were checked against IGoR. In a later analysis, TCR-TCR, TCR-HLA and TCR-CMV co-occurrence was scored with hypergeometric tests, and a repertoire-size bias correction was applied to TCR pairs. To estimate false discovery rates, a later analysis permuted the HLA or CMV assignments 20 times. In a later analysis, co-occurring TCRs were grouped with DBSCAN, and TCRdist sequence similarity was added when clustering was performed within HLA-allele-positive subsets. Repertoires with fewer than 30,000 or more than 120,000 public chains, plus five repertoires with anomalous nucleotide sharing, were excluded from co-occurrence clustering. TCRdb stores this immuneACCESS table with in-frame sequences only. Part of the clones is absent; in the studies checked, under half of the shortfall reflects unresolved V genes, and no reason is known for the rest. That table is the source of V, J and clone size, and D and trimming were worked out from the DNA. Present in this sample are about 120,000 clones, roughly 82% of which were seen just once. Of the sample, about 1.5% falls within the top ten clones.

Remarks on this clone: Its antigen target is currently unknown. Base qualities are not recorded, but no much larger clone differs from it by a single base.

Material for sequencing was PBMCs. In this chain, TRBV11-3 is recombined with TRBJ2-7, with 8 bases matching TRBD1. This sequence was found in a woman aged 18-30 years in good health and CMV-seronegative. Here is the DNA: TGTGCCAGCAGCACAGGACAGGGCACCTACGAGCAGTACTTC. This encodes CASSTGQGTYEQYF.